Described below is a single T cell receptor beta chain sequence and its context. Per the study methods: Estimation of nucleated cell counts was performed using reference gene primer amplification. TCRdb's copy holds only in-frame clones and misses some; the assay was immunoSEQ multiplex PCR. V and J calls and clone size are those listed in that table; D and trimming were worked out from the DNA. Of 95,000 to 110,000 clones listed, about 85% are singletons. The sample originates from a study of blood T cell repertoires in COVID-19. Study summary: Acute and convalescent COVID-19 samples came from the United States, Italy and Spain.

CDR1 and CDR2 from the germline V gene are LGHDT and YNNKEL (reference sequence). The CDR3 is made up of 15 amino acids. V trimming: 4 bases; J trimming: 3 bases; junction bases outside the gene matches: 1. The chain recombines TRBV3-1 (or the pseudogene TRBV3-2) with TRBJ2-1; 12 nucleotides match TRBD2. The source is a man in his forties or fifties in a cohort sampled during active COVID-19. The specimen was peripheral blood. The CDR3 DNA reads TGTGCCAGCAGCCCGACTAGCGGGGGCTACAATGAGCAGTTCTTC. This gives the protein CASSPTSGGYNEQFF.